These 25 T cell receptor beta chains share one sample of origin, sequenced in a study of shared clonotypes between healthy human individuals. The table came from immunoSEQ multiplex PCR; TCRdb's copy has only in-frame clones and leaves some out. The data show a few hundred thousand clones, with 95% to 96% seen just once and 0.11% held by the top ten. CD8 cells classed as naive were CD45RO-negative and positively selected for CCR7, excluding terminally differentiated effector memory CD45RA+ cells. Material for sequencing was naive CD8+ T cells sorted from blood. These receptors came from a woman younger than 45 in good health.

This chain uses TRBV25-1 with TRBJ1-3, with D unclear. CDR3 length: 17 residues. Germline CDR1 and CDR2: MGHDK and SYGVNS. Trimming removed 0 bases from V and 6 bases from J, with 18 bases in between. DNA for the CDR3: TGTGCCAGCAGTGAATATATAGGGCAACGAGGTGAAAACACCATATATTTT. Its protein product is CASSEYIGQRGENTIYF. The whole variable domain, remainder taken from reference TRBV25-1 and TRBJ1-3, is EADIYQTPRYLVIGTGKKITLECSQTMGHDKMYWYQQDPGMELHLIHYSYGVNSTEKGDLSSESTVSRIRTEHFPLTLESARPSHTSQYLCASSEYIGQRGENTIYFGEGSWLTVV.

The chain recombines TRBV28 with TRBJ1-5, with D uncertain. Germline V gene lookup returns CDR1 MDHEN and CDR2 SYDVKM. CDR3 length equals 13 residues. Trimming took 4 bases from V and 7 from J, leaving 11 bases between them. Written as DNA, the CDR3 is TGTGCCAGCAGTTCAAGTCTCGGACAGCCCCAGCATTTT. Translation: CASSSSLGQPQHF.

The V and J genes are TRBV27 and TRBJ2-1; D is undetermined. Germline CDR1 is MNHEY and CDR2 is SMNVEV (reference sequence). The CDR3 runs to 20 residues. V was pared by 0 bases and J by 5 bases, with 26 bases between. The CDR3 DNA reads TGTGCCAGCAGTTTATCGATAGGGCCCGATTTTCAAGATACGCACAATGAGCAGTTCTTC. Its translation is CASSLSIGPDFQDTHNEQFF.

The chain uses TRBV11-3 and TRBJ2-1; D is unclear. Germline-derived CDR1 and CDR2 are SGHNT and YENEEA. Trimming removed 5 bases at V and 2 bases at J, with 16 bases between. This CDR3 is 16 amino acids long. The DNA of the CDR3 is TGTGCCAGCAGCACGAGCAAAGCGAGCCCCTACAATGAGCAGTTCTTC. Protein sequence: CASSTSKASPYNEQFF.

The chain is built from TRBV29-1 and TRBJ2-1; D remains unclear. Trimming shortened V by 7 bases and J by 3 bases, and 10 bases separated the two germline ends. Germline CDR1 is SQVTM and CDR2 is ANQGSEA. The length of the CDR3 is 12 residues. The CDR3, as DNA: TGCAGCGCTATAGAAAGCTACAATGAGCAGTTCTTC. Translation: CSAIESYNEQFF.

V gene TRBV4-1 combines with J gene TRBJ1-5, with D perhaps TRBD1 (5 bases). CDR1 is MGHRA and CDR2 is YSYEKL in the germline V gene. The CDR3 consists of 14 residues. V lost 0 bases and J 6 bases, leaving 9 bases between the germline ends. Here the CDR3 DNA reads TGCGCCAGCAGCCAAGACCCAGGGTTTCAGCCCCAGCATTTT. It codes for CASSQDPGFQPQHF.

The rearrangement uses TRBV13 and TRBJ2-3, with a weak D call TRBD1 (5 bases). The CDR3 totals 14 residues. Trimming left V 4 bases short and J 1 base short, with 9 bases between. CDR1 and CDR2 (germline): PRHDT, FYEKMQ (reference sequence). CDR3 nucleotides: TGTGCCAGCAGCTCGACAGTGGGCACAGATACGCAGTATTTT. Protein sequence: CASSSTVGTDTQYF.

The chain recombines TRBV19 with TRBJ2-7; maybe TRBD2 (7 bases). Germline CDR1 is LNHDA and CDR2 is SQIVND (reference sequence). V lost 6 bases and J 2 bases, leaving 17 bases between the germline ends. CDR3 length: 15 residues. CDR3 sequence: CASSSGAGATYEQYF. DNA for the CDR3: TGTGCCAGTAGCTCGGGGGCGGGAGCTACCTACGAGCAGTACTTC.

This chain joins TRBV10-2 and TRBJ2-7; D is uncertain. The CDR3 runs 12 residues. The germline V gene encodes CDR1 WSHSY and CDR2 SAAADI. V was trimmed by 2 bases and J by 3 bases, leaving 5 bases between them. CDR3 loop: CASSETYYEQYF. The CDR3 coding sequence is TGCGCCAGCAGTGAGACGTACTACGAGCAGTACTTC.

The CDR3, as DNA: TGTGCCAGTAGTGTTACAGGGGATCAGCCCCAGCATTTT. Encoded protein: CASSVTGDQPQHF. The chain joins TRBV19 to TRBJ1-5, with TRBD1 matching 7 bases. Germline V gene sequence: CDR1 LNHDA, CDR2 SQIVND (reference sequence). Trimming at V came to 5 bases and at J to 5 bases, leaving 3 bases not matched to a gene. The CDR3 runs 13 residues.

DNA of the CDR3: TGTGCCAGCAGCTTAAGGAGCGGGGACTCCTACAATGAGCAGTTCTTC. The encoded protein is CASSLRSGDSYNEQFF. V gene TRBV13 combines with J gene TRBJ2-1; 7 positions agree with TRBD2. The CDR3 has 16 residues. CDR1 and CDR2 from the germline V gene are PRHDT and FYEKMQ (reference sequence). With 2 bases clipped from V and 0 bases from J, the junction kept 4 bases outside the gene matches. Based on the CDR3 plus reference TRBV13 and TRBJ2-1, the full variable domain is AAGVIQSPRHLIKEKRETATLKCYPIPRHDTVYWYQQGPGQDPQFLISFYEKMQSDKGSIPDRFSAQQFSDYHSELNMSSLELGDSALYFCASSLRSGDSYNEQFFGPGTRLTVL.

The J gene is TRBJ2-5, the V gene TRBV7-8; 8 nucleotides agree with TRBD2. V lost 5 bases, J lost 7 bases, and 12 bases stayed unmatched. The CDR3 has 15 amino acids. Per germline, CDR1 SGHVS and CDR2 FQNEAQ. The CDR3 is CASSGGLVLSGTQYF. CDR3 coding DNA: TGTGCCAGCAGCGGGGGACTAGTCCTATCCGGGACCCAGTACTTC.

This chain links TRBV28 with TRBJ2-1; no clear D. Germline V CDR1 and CDR2: MDHEN, SYDVKM. V was cut by 5 bases and J by 9 bases, with 8 bases left in between. This CDR3 region has 11 residues. As DNA, the CDR3 is TGTGCCAGCAGTCCTCGCTTTGAGCAGTTCTTC. It translates to CASSPRFEQFF.

V usage is TRBV19 and J usage is TRBJ2-7; D gene uncertain. Germline values: CDR1 LNHDA, CDR2 SQIVND (reference sequence). V was pared by 4 bases and J by 4 bases, with 17 bases between. The CDR3 loop spans 15 amino acids. This CDR3 is CASSSWLDGDYEQYF. The DNA of the CDR3 is TGTGCCAGTAGTAGTTGGCTCGATGGGGATTACGAGCAGTACTTC.

The rearrangement joins TRBV29-1 to TRBJ2-7; 10 nucleotides align to TRBD2. Trimming at V came to 5 bases and at J to 2 bases, leaving 12 bases not matched to a gene. The CDR3 has 16 residues. Germline CDR1 SQVTM, CDR2 ANQGSEA. CDR3 residues: CSVLGLANKLTYEQYF. The CDR3 DNA sequence: TGCAGCGTTTTGGGACTAGCGAACAAATTAACCTACGAGCAGTACTTC.

The rearrangement uses TRBV2 and TRBJ2-2; D is possibly TRBD2 (5 bases). Germline values: CDR1 SNHLY, CDR2 FYNNEI. V lost 0 bases to trimming and J lost 6 bases, with 8 bases between them. This CDR3 spans 14 amino acids. The CDR3: CASSEATRAGELFF. DNA of the CDR3: TGTGCCAGCAGTGAAGCGACGAGGGCCGGGGAGCTGTTTTTT. The variable domain in full, with the rest retrieved from reference TRBV2 and TRBJ2-2, is EPEVTQTPSHQVTQMGQEVILRCVPISNHLYFYWYRQILGQKVEFLVSFYNNEISEKSEIFDDQFSVERPDGSNFTLKIRSTKLEDSAMYFCASSEATRAGELFFGEGSRLTVL.

Comment on this clone: Other DNA sequences in the same sample also yield this CDR3. J is TRBJ1-5 and V is TRBV11-2; D call uncertain. The germline V gene encodes CDR1 SGHAT and CDR2 FQNNGV. The CDR3 runs to 13 residues. Trimming removed 3 bases from V and 3 bases from J, with 6 bases in between. CDR3 region: CASSLTANQPQHF. CDR3 in DNA: TGTGCCAGCAGCTTGACGGCCAATCAGCCCCAGCATTTT.

The V and J genes are TRBV2 and TRBJ1-2, with 9 nucleotides matching TRBD1. Unmatched junction bases numbered 3, after V lost 2 bases and J lost 2 bases. Germline V gene lookup returns CDR1 SNHLY and CDR2 FYNNEI. The CDR3 is 15 amino acids. The CDR3: CASSERDRVNYGYTF. DNA of the CDR3: TGTGCCAGCAGTGAAAGGGACAGGGTCAACTATGGCTACACCTTC. The entire variable domain, with the rest obtained from reference TRBV2 and TRBJ1-2, is as follows: EPEVTQTPSHQVTQMGQEVILRCVPISNHLYFYWYRQILGQKVEFLVSFYNNEISEKSEIFDDQFSVERPDGSNFTLKIRSTKLEDSAMYFCASSERDRVNYGYTFGSGTRLTVV.

This rearrangement joins TRBV2 to TRBJ2-1, with a tentative D call TRBD2 (7 bases). Trimming shortened V by 11 bases and J by 4 bases, and 15 bases separated the two germline ends. Germline V gene lookup returns CDR1 SNHLY and CDR2 FYNNEI. The CDR3 extends over 13 amino acids. CDR3 nucleotides: TGTGCCTGGGGGCGGGAGATGTACAATGAGCAGTTCTTC. Protein product: CAWGREMYNEQFF.

The chain joins TRBV19 to TRBJ1-5; TRBD1 agrees at 8 bases. The ends lost 4 bases at V and 7 bases at J; junction bases unmatched: 12. CDR3 length: 16 residues. Germline CDR1 LNHDA, CDR2 SQIVND (reference sequence). In nucleotides, the CDR3 is TGTGCCAGTAGTACAGGGGGCGTGATGGGGGGCCAGCCCCAGCATTTT. It encodes CASSTGGVMGGQPQHF.

The J gene is TRBJ2-5, the V gene TRBV6-1, with 9 bases matching TRBD2. The CDR3 runs to 16 residues. The ends lost 5 bases at V and 2 bases at J; junction bases unmatched: 9. The germline V gene encodes CDR1 MNHNS and CDR2 SASEGT. CDR3 coding DNA: TGTGCCAGCAGTCAAGGACTAGCGCCAGCTCAAGAGACCCAGTACTTC. This codes for CASSQGLAPAQETQYF.

This clone was recorded only once. V gene TRBV27 combines with J gene TRBJ2-1, with D possibly called TRBD1 or TRBD2 (5 bases each). Trimming pared 2 bases from V and 2 bases from J, leaving 19 bases between. The CDR3 is 18 amino acids. The germline V gene has CDR1 MNHEY and CDR2 SMNVEV (reference sequence). CDR3 amino acids: CASSLGPGAGEPYNEQFF. As DNA, the CDR3 is TGTGCCAGCAGTTTAGGTCCCGGGGCAGGCGAGCCCTACAATGAGCAGTTCTTC.

J is TRBJ2-3 and V is TRBV6-1; 7 bases agree with TRBD2. From germline, CDR1 is MNHNS and CDR2 SASEGT. J was trimmed by 6 bases and V by 1 base; bases with no gene match: 7. The CDR3 extends over 15 amino acids. The CDR3 DNA is TGTGCCAGCAGTGAAGATAGTAGCGGGTGGGATACGCAGTATTTT. Its translation: CASSEDSSGWDTQYF.

V usage is TRBV7-9 and J usage is TRBJ1-3; 9 bases map to TRBD1. Germline lookup yields CDR1 SEHNR and CDR2 FQNEAQ (reference sequence). The CDR3 is 18 amino acids. Trimming took 1 base from V and 0 from J; bases not matched to a gene: 7. CDR3 amino acids: CASSLGGTGSISGNTIYF. The CDR3 DNA sequence: TGTGCCAGCAGCTTAGGAGGGACAGGGTCTATCTCTGGAAACACCATATATTTT. Variable domain in full (rest from reference TRBV7-9 and TRBJ1-3): DTGVSQNPRHKITKRGQNVTFRCDPISEHNRLYWYRQTLGQGPEFLTYFQNEAQLEKSRLLSDRFSAERPKGSFSTLEIQRTEQGDSAMYLCASSLGGTGSISGNTIYFGEGSWLTVV.

The chain employs TRBV7-8 and TRBJ2-1; 7 bases align to TRBD2. The CDR3 loop spans 18 amino acids. The trim removed 5 bases at V and 4 bases at J, leaving 17 bases unmatched. Germline V lookup: CDR1 SGHVS, CDR2 FQNEAQ. CDR3 sequence: CASSPGLWGSGFYNEQFF. The DNA for the CDR3 is TGTGCCAGCAGCCCGGGACTCTGGGGTAGCGGGTTTTACAATGAGCAGTTCTTC.